Listed below are T cell receptor beta chains from one sample, sequenced in a study of T cell responses to AZD1222 COVID-19 vaccine. The data were produced by immunoSEQ multiplex PCR, yet TCRdb's version contains in-frame clones alone and is incomplete. The sample yields approximately 210,000 clones, about nine tenths seen once. Source: peripheral blood, taken 28 days after the second AZD1222 dose. The receptors come from an adult who received the AZD1222 COVID-19 vaccine. Each CDR3 is given with its conserved first and last residue. D genes are given only for firm matches. Some rows have no size entry. The others give once, few or many, or a class for an expanded clone.

V gene	J gene	D gene	clone size	CDR3 protein	CDR3 DNA
TRBV6-4	TRBJ1-1	.	few	CASSDRANTEAFF	TGTGCCAGCAGTGACAGGGCTAACACTGAAGCTTTCTTT
TRBV7-9	TRBJ2-1	.	.	CASSLSGNNEQFF	TGTGCCAGCAGCCTAAGCGGAAACAATGAGCAGTTCTTC
TRBV28	TRBJ2-1	TRBD2	.	CASSGTTRIEQFF	TGTGCCAGCAGCGGGACTACCCGAATCGAGCAGTTCTTC
TRBV19	TRBJ1-1	.	.	CASTPATGWAFF	TGTGCCAGTACCCCCGCGACCGGCTGGGCTTTCTTT
TRBV10-3	TRBJ2-1	TRBD1	.	CAISANRGDEQFF	TGTGCCATCAGTGCAAACAGGGGCGATGAGCAGTTCTTC
TRBV27	TRBJ1-4	TRBD1	.	CASSTSRDRGKRNEKLFF	TGTGCCAGCAGTACCAGCCGGGACAGGGGCAAACGGAATGAAAAACTGTTTTTT
TRBV19	TRBJ1-2	.	.	CASVGGTDAYGYTF	TGTGCCTCCGTCGGGGGAACGGATGCCTATGGCTACACCTTC
TRBV7-2	TRBJ2-7	.	.	CASSLAEEGWSF	TGTGCCAGCAGCTTAGCTGAGGAGGGGTGGTCCTTC
TRBV3-1/TRBV3-2	TRBJ2-7	.	.	CASSYLGRTYEQYF	TGTGCCAGCAGCTATCTCGGCAGGACCTACGAGCAGTACTTC
TRBV9	TRBJ2-2	TRBD2	.	CASSLIGTSGSSTGELFF	TGTGCCAGCAGTCTCATTGGGACTAGCGGGAGTTCAACCGGGGAGCTGTTTTTT
TRBV19	TRBJ2-3	.	.	CASSILAKGADTQYF	TGTGCCAGTAGTATTCTAGCGAAGGGCGCGGATACGCAGTATTTT
TRBV5-8	TRBJ2-7	.	.	CASSFWEGKQYF	TGTGCCAGCAGCTTCTGGGAAGGGAAGCAGTACTTC
TRBV27	TRBJ1-2	TRBD1	.	CASTLTEGASTGYTF	TGTGCCAGCACCTTAACTGAGGGGGCGTCCACTGGCTACACCTTC
TRBV2	TRBJ1-1	TRBD1	few	CASTADRGTEAFF	TGTGCCAGCACCGCGGACAGGGGAACTGAAGCTTTCTTT
TRBV27	TRBJ1-6	.	.	CASSLAVLGPLHF	TGTGCCAGCAGTTTGGCCGTTCTAGGACCCCTCCACTTT
TRBV9	TRBJ1-1	.	.	CASSAVIMNTEAFF	TGTGCCAGCAGCGCGGTCATAATGAACACTGAAGCTTTCTTT
TRBV21-1	TRBJ2-3	.	once	CASSKTRGGTDTQYF	TGTGCCAGCAGCAAGACTAGAGGGGGGACAGATACGCAGTATTTT
TRBV2	TRBJ2-7	.	.	CASSEARWSSYEQYF	TGTGCCAGCAGTGAAGCGCGATGGAGCTCCTACGAGCAGTACTTC
TRBV12-3/TRBV12-4	TRBJ2-5	TRBD1	.	CASILTGGETQYF	TGTGCCAGCATCCTGACAGGGGGAGAGACCCAGTACTTC
TRBV10-1	TRBJ1-1	.	.	CASSEGSNAEAFF	TGCGCCAGCAGTGAAGGGTCTAACGCTGAAGCTTTCTTT
TRBV27	TRBJ2-2	TRBD2	.	CASSRGLANGELFF	TGTGCCAGCAGTAGAGGACTAGCGAACGGGGAGCTGTTTTTT
TRBV7-9	TRBJ2-7	.	.	CASSSSGTPRYEQYF	TGTGCCAGCAGTTCTAGTGGGACCCCCCGCTACGAGCAGTACTTC
TRBV7-9	TRBJ2-5	TRBD2	.	CASSLGYSGEHQETQYF	TGTGCCAGCAGCTTGGGGTATAGCGGGGAACACCAAGAGACCCAGTACTTC
TRBV4-3	TRBJ2-5	TRBD2	.	CASSQDVYLAGEETQYF	TGCGCCAGCAGCCAAGATGTTTACCTAGCGGGAGAAGAGACCCAGTACTTC
TRBV7-9	TRBJ1-2	.	.	CASSFKFNDYGYTF	TGTGCCAGCAGCTTCAAATTTAACGACTATGGCTACACCTTC
TRBV14	TRBJ1-2	.	.	CASSQDLPGFYGYTF	TGTGCCAGCAGCCAAGATCTTCCGGGTTTCTATGGCTACACCTTC
TRBV7-9	TRBJ1-4	TRBD1	once	CASSLFSSGTGNEKLFF	TGTGCCAGCAGCTTATTCTCATCCGGGACAGGGAATGAAAAACTGTTTTTT
TRBV6-5	TRBJ2-1	.	.	CASSYSPADANEQFF	TGTGCCAGCAGTTACTCCCCGGCGGACGCCAATGAGCAGTTCTTC
TRBV3-1/TRBV3-2	TRBJ2-1	.	.	CASSQDVARREQFF	TGTGCCAGCAGCCAAGATGTAGCCCGGCGTGAGCAGTTCTTC
TRBV11-3	TRBJ1-2	.	.	CARDYGYTF	TGTGCCCGGGACTATGGCTACACCTTC
TRBV18	TRBJ1-3	.	.	CAGTGLSGNTIYF	TGTGCCGGGACGGGGCTCTCTGGAAACACCATATATTTT
TRBV19	TRBJ2-7	.	.	CASSHRRNEQYF	TGTGCCAGTAGTCACAGGAGAAACGAGCAGTACTTC
TRBV12-3/TRBV12-4	TRBJ2-7	.	.	CASRDGLSYEQYF	TGTGCCAGCAGGGATGGACTGTCCTACGAGCAGTACTTC